This TCR beta chain was found in a study of blood T cell repertoires in COVID-19. The V end lost 2 bases, the J end lost 2 bases, and 6 bases lay between the germline ends. Germline CDR1 reads LNHDA; CDR2 reads SQIVND (reference sequence). The CDR3 runs to 13 residues. Here immunoSEQ multiplex PCR was the method, and the copy in TCRdb shows in-frame clones only, minus some. This table holds just over 350,000 clones, approximately 86% found once. Sequencing used peripheral blood. This chain connects TRBV19 to TRBJ1-1; D ambiguous. The sequence derives from a woman aged 60 to 75 with COVID-19, enrolled during active disease. CDR3 nucleotides: TGTGCCAGTAGTATAATGGCAAACACTGAAGCTTTCTTT. Amino acid sequence: CASSIMANTEAFF.